A selection of T cell receptor beta chains follows, all from one sample in a study of CD8 T cells in Susac syndrome. TCRdb reprocessed the immunoSEQ multiplex PCR reads via MiXCR and lists one record per CDR3 protein. The table shows about 160,000 distinct CDR3 sequences, with 95% to 96% occurring only once. The sample comprised CD4+ T cells from PBMCs. These receptors all come from a human donor with Susac syndrome. CDR3s include the opening cysteine and the closing phenylalanine or tryptophan. D genes are given only for firm matches.

V gene,D gene,CDR3 protein
TRBV19,TRBD2,CASRGGSTDTQYF
TRBV9,NA,CASSVSSGDYEQYF
TRBV5-6,NA,CASSLFLGTEAFF
TRBV20-1,NA,CSASPRNELFF
TRBV12-3/TRBV12-4,NA,CASSPGLWGYTF
TRBV30,NA,CAWIRAGDLNTEAFF
TRBV29-1,NA,CSVAPRSGRGNEQFF
TRBV5-6,NA,CASSLGSTRLGNNEQFF
TRBV18,NA,CASPPMANTEAFF
TRBV2,NA,CATSGKQETQYF
TRBV2,NA,CASSPGVWTDTQYF
TRBV28,NA,CSSSLGQTDTQYF
TRBV3-1,TRBD2,CASSQRTSMKYF
TRBV7-2,TRBD1,CASSSDRVPQETQYF
TRBV7-9,TRBD1,CASSWGTGAFGANVLTF
TRBV7-7,TRBD2,CASSLGVAGGNEQFF
TRBV28,NA,CASSHPPPPGREQFF
TRBV7-9,TRBD1,CASSLGQGAQGTEAFF
TRBV20-1,NA,CSARIQETQYF
TRBV5-4,TRBD2,CASSLVLAGGRSPVNIQYF
TRBV20-1,NA,CSAIVGGVETQYF
TRBV18,NA,CASSPVPGSTDTQYF
TRBV12-3/TRBV12-4,NA,CASSSGPGGSYGYTF
TRBV18,NA,CASSRGGGTEAFF
TRBV3-1,NA,CASSQDRAYEQYF
TRBV9,NA,CASSVTQGGGTGELFF
TRBV5-1,TRBD2,CASSSRSGAGTDTQYF
TRBV4-1,TRBD1,CASSREGQGANYGYTF
TRBV7-3,NA,CASSLRGGGRETQYF
TRBV9,NA,CASSGPGSEQYF
TRBV20-1,NA,CSASRFNEQFF
TRBV7-2,NA,CASSAVKGYGYTF
TRBV7-9,NA,CASAPQGGSGNTIYF
TRBV5-4,NA,CASSQRTASTDTQYF
TRBV19,NA,CASSITGGAKNIQYF
TRBV10-3,TRBD1,CATPGQYYGYTF
TRBV6-1,TRBD1,CASSPRTGGVSGANVLTF
TRBV10-3,TRBD2,CAISEAAGEREQYF
TRBV9,NA,CASSVGSLTEAFF
TRBV6-2/TRBV6-3,NA,CASSYRATTHNEQFF
TRBV30,NA,CAWSSTSNTEAFF
TRBV18,NA,CASSPPGSVLGNEQFF
TRBV6-6,NA,CASSYVDGTEAFF
TRBV6-1,NA,CASRPSDGANYGYTF
TRBV10-3,TRBD1,CAITSGEGALTEAFF
TRBV29-1,TRBD1,CSVLTGGAGEQYF
TRBV25-1,TRBD1,CASRIQGASFNEQFF
TRBV20-1,TRBD2,CSALAGGREETQYF
TRBV5-1,TRBD2,CASSSGLAGGPSTDTQYF
TRBV27,NA,CASSRSRDLNQPQHF
TRBV6-2/TRBV6-3,NA,CASRRTTGANVLTF
TRBV7-2,NA,CASSFGGNTQYF